These T cell receptor beta chains were read from a single sample in a study of blood T cells in healthy people across ages. TCRdb processed the 5' RACE reads anew with MiXCR; each CDR3 protein has one entry. This table has 1,100,000 or so distinct CDR3 sequences, around 45% appearing once. Sequencing input: blood. Source of these receptors: a woman aged 60-70 years in good health. CDR3s include the opening cysteine and the closing phenylalanine or tryptophan. The D gene is left open where the match is weak. Size is omitted from some rows. Given values are once, few, many or a class for expanded clones.

NA | TRBJ2-7 | few | TRBV18 | TGTGCCAGCTCACCGCCGGTAGCAGGGATCTACGAGCAGTACTTC | CASSPPVAGIYEQYF
TRBD2 | TRBJ2-5 | NA | TRBV20-1 | TGCAGTGCTAGAGACAACCACGGCACACTAGCGGGGGGGGAGACCCAGTACTTC | CSARDNHGTLAGGETQYF
NA | TRBJ2-3 | few | TRBV10-3 | TGTGCCATCAGTGAGTCCCCTAGCCCCAGCACAGATACGCAGTATTTT | CAISESPSPSTDTQYF
TRBD1 | TRBJ1-6 | NA | TRBV3-1 | TGTGCCAGCAGCCTTATGGACAGGGGGCATCGTTCACCCCTCCACTTT | CASSLMDRGHRSPLHF
NA | TRBJ2-5 | NA | TRBV18 | TGTGCCAGCTCACCAGCCTTACTAGTTGGAGAGACCCAGTACTTC | CASSPALLVGETQYF
NA | TRBJ2-3 | few | TRBV6-5 | TGTGCCAGCAGCAAAACCGTAGCGGCCACAGATACGCAGTATTTT | CASSKTVAATDTQYF
TRBD2 | TRBJ2-3 | NA | TRBV10-3 | TGTGCCATCAGTGCCCCGGGACTAGCGGGAGGTGGGGCAGATACGCAGTATTTT | CAISAPGLAGGGADTQYF
NA | TRBJ1-2 | NA | TRBV7-2 | TGTGCCAGCAGCCCCGCCGGAGCTAACTATGGCTACACCTTC | CASSPAGANYGYTF
NA | TRBJ2-7 | NA | TRBV5-6 | TGTGCCAGCAGCTTGGAGGTTGAGGATCCGTACTACGAGCAGTACTTC | CASSLEVEDPYYEQYF
NA | TRBJ1-2 | few | TRBV12-3/TRBV12-4 | TGTGCCAGCAGTTTAGACAGTAACACTGGCTACACCTTC | CASSLDSNTGYTF
TRBD1 | TRBJ2-1 | NA | TRBV20-1 | TGCAGTGCTAGATCCTGGACAGGGGAAGGTAACAATGAGCAGTTCTTC | CSARSWTGEGNNEQFF
TRBD2 | TRBJ2-7 | NA | TRBV6-5 | TGTGCCAGCAGTTACTCGGTCAGGGGTGGACTAGCGGCCTACGAGCAGTACTTC | CASSYSVRGGLAAYEQYF
NA | TRBJ2-5 | NA | TRBV6-2/TRBV6-3 | TGTGCCAGCAGCCTACCGACAGGCGATAATGAGCAGTACTTC | CASSLPTGDNEQYF
NA | TRBJ2-1 | NA | TRBV20-1 | TGCAGTGCTAGAGATCAGTGGGGGTCGGGTACCTACAATGAGCAGTTCTTC | CSARDQWGSGTYNEQFF
NA | TRBJ2-1 | few | TRBV4-1 | TGCGCCAGCAGCCAAGATAAGTGGGTGACTGAGCAGTTCTTC | CASSQDKWVTEQFF
NA | TRBJ2-3 | few | TRBV21-1 | TGTGCCAGCAGCAAAGGAGGCAGGAGAACAGATACGCAGTATTTT | CASSKGGRRTDTQYF
TRBD1 | TRBJ1-2 | NA | TRBV28 | TGTGCCAGCAGTTATCCCCGGGACAGGGCCTTGGGCTATGGCTACACCTTC | CASSYPRDRALGYGYTF
TRBD2 | TRBJ2-3 | NA | TRBV28 | TGTGCCAGCAGTCCCCCCCGTTCGGCGGGGGAGCCGGAGAAGTATTTT | CASSPPRSAGEPEKYF
TRBD1 | TRBJ2-5 | NA | TRBV7-9 | TGTGCCAGCTCCGGACAGGTTTTAGAGACCCAGTACTTC | CASSGQVLETQYF
TRBD2 | TRBJ2-1 | NA | TRBV3-1 | TGTGCCAGCAGCCAGGCAGCGGGAGTTAGTGAGCAGTTCTTC | CASSQAAGVSEQFF
NA | TRBJ2-5 | few | TRBV6-6 | TGTGCCAGCAGCCCAAGACAGGACCGGGAGACCCAGTACTTC | CASSPRQDRETQYF
TRBD2 | TRBJ2-3 | NA | TRBV15 | TGTGTCACCAGCTCGGCGCGGGAGAGGTCCTCCACAGATACGCAGTATTTT | CVTSSARERSSTDTQYF
TRBD1 | TRBJ1-5 | NA | TRBV20-1 | TGCAGTGCTAGAGATAGCCGGGGACAGTATAGCAATCAGCCCCAGCATTTT | CSARDSRGQYSNQPQHF
NA | TRBJ2-2 | few | TRBV2 | TGTGCCAGCAGTGATGATGGGCCGGATCGACTGTTTTTT | CASSDDGPDRLFF
NA | TRBJ1-1 | NA | TRBV6-2/TRBV6-3 | TGTGCCAGCAGTGACTCGTGGTACACTGAAGCTTTCTTT | CASSDSWYTEAFF
TRBD2 | TRBJ2-1 | NA | TRBV29-1 | TGCAGCGTTGGGAGCGGGAGATATATCCATGAGCAGTTCTTC | CSVGSGRYIHEQFF
NA | TRBJ2-1 | few | TRBV6-2/TRBV6-3 | TGTGCCAGCACCTTGGAGGGCAGGGTGGGCAATGAGCAGTTCTTC | CASTLEGRVGNEQFF
TRBD2 | TRBJ2-3 | few | TRBV27 | TGTGCCAGCAGTTTTCTAGCGGGATCGATTACAGATACGCAGTATTTT | CASSFLAGSITDTQYF
TRBD1 | TRBJ2-5 | NA | TRBV20-1 | TGCAGTGCGATCACAGGGGGCGGAGAGACCCAGTACTTC | CSAITGGGETQYF
TRBD2 | TRBJ2-3 | many | TRBV7-2 | TGTGCCAGCAGCCCTGAGGGAGCGGGAGTGGCAGATACGCAGTATTTT | CASSPEGAGVADTQYF
TRBD1 | TRBJ2-2 | few | TRBV5-1 | TGCGCCAGCAGCTTGCGGACAGGGAACACCGGGGAGCTGTTTTTT | CASSLRTGNTGELFF
NA | TRBJ2-5 | NA | TRBV20-1 | TGCAGTGCTAGAGGGGAGACCGCGTACGGGCAGTACTTC | CSARGETAYGQYF
NA | TRBJ2-5 | NA | TRBV10-3 | TGTGCCATCAGTGGAATGGCGGGGTCTGGAGAGACCCAGTACTTC | CAISGMAGSGETQYF
TRBD1 | TRBJ2-7 | NA | TRBV20-1 | TGCAGTGCTAGAGATCATCGATGGACAGGGTCTCGCGAGCAGTACTTC | CSARDHRWTGSREQYF
TRBD2 | TRBJ2-7 | NA | TRBV20-1 | TGCAGTGCTGGTAGCGGGAGGGCCTACGAGCAGTACTTC | CSAGSGRAYEQYF
NA | TRBJ1-5 | NA | TRBV7-9 | TGTGCCAGCAGCTTAGGGGTAGTGGGGCAGCCCCAGCATTTT | CASSLGVVGQPQHF
TRBD1 | TRBJ2-1 | once | TRBV4-2 | TGTGCCAGCAGCACACTGGAGAGGGGGCTTTACAATGAGCAGTTCTTC | CASSTLERGLYNEQFF
TRBD2 | TRBJ2-1 | NA | TRBV20-1 | TGCAGTGCTAGGGCTACTAGCGGGGGGGCCATTAACAACAATGAGCAGTTCTTC | CSARATSGGAINNNEQFF
NA | TRBJ2-1 | NA | TRBV11-2 | TGTGCCAGCAGCGCAAGTAGCGGTTCGGGGAATGAGCAGTTCTTC | CASSASSGSGNEQFF
TRBD1 | TRBJ1-2 | NA | TRBV7-9 | TGTGCCAGCAGCCAACCCTTACAGGGGTTCGACTATGGCTGCACCTTC | CASSQPLQGFDYGCTF
NA | TRBJ1-2 | NA | TRBV18 | TGTGCCAGCTCACCACCGAATATCCCCCGCGATGGCTACACCTTC | CASSPPNIPRDGYTF
TRBD1 | TRBJ1-1 | NA | TRBV7-2 | TGTGCCAGCAGTCGAAATGTTCCGGGACAGCTGAACACTGAAGCTTTCTTT | CASSRNVPGQLNTEAFF
NA | TRBJ2-7 | few | TRBV6-5 | TGTGCCAGCAATCAGGGGAAGTTCGGCGAGCAGTACTTC | CASNQGKFGEQYF
TRBD2 | TRBJ2-5 | NA | TRBV29-1 | TGCTGCGTCGCCGGGACTAGCGGGAGGGAGACCCAGTACTTC | CCVAGTSGRETQYF
NA | TRBJ2-5 | few | TRBV9 | TGTGCCAGCAGCGTAGCTGATGAGACCCAGTACTTC | CASSVADETQYF
TRBD2 | TRBJ2-1 | few | TRBV7-9 | TGTGCCAGCAGCCCGCGGACTAGCGGAGCCAATGAGCAGTTCTTC | CASSPRTSGANEQFF
NA | TRBJ2-5 | NA | TRBV20-1 | TGCAGTGCTAGGGGACGAGCGGCCTTGGTGACCCAGTACTTC | CSARGRAALVTQYF
NA | TRBJ2-3 | many | TRBV9 | TGTGCCAGCAGCGTAGTTGGGGCAGATACGCAGTATTTT | CASSVVGADTQYF
NA | TRBJ2-1 | NA | TRBV20-1 | TGCAGTGCTAGAGATTCTCGCAATGAGCAGTTCTTC | CSARDSRNEQFF
NA | TRBJ2-6 | few | TRBV29-1 | TGCAGCGTTGTCGGCAGGGGATCATCTGGGGCCAACGTCCTGACTTTC | CSVVGRGSSGANVLTF
NA | TRBJ2-5 | few | TRBV7-9 | TGTGCCAGCAGCCCAACTAAACTAGTTGGAGAGACCCAGTACTTC | CASSPTKLVGETQYF
NA | TRBJ2-3 | few | TRBV2 | TGTGCCAGCAGACTAGAGGGAGGCACAGATACGCAGTATTTT | CASRLEGGTDTQYF
NA | TRBJ2-5 | few | TRBV4-1 | TGCGCCAGCAGCCAAGATAGCAGCTCCCAGGAGACCCAGTACTTC | CASSQDSSSQETQYF
NA | TRBJ2-2 | NA | TRBV27 | TGTGCCAGCAGCGGAGTCGGGGAGCTGTTTTTT | CASSGVGELFF
NA | TRBJ2-1 | NA | TRBV20-1 | TGCAGTGCTAGGAGGGCAGGGACTTACTACAATGAGCAGTTCTTC | CSARRAGTYYNEQFF
NA | TRBJ2-1 | NA | TRBV12-3/TRBV12-4 | TGTGCCAGCAGCCCCGGGTCTGGGGCTAATGAGCAGTTCTTC | CASSPGSGANEQFF
TRBD1 | TRBJ2-5 | NA | TRBV12-3/TRBV12-4 | TGTGCCAGCAGATTGACAGGGAGTGGGGCTCAAGAGACCCAGTACTTC | CASRLTGSGAQETQYF
NA | TRBJ2-7 | few | TRBV6-2/TRBV6-3 | TGTGCCAGCAGAAACTCCGGGACAATCCTCTACGAGCAGTACTTC | CASRNSGTILYEQYF